These T cell receptor beta chains were read from a single sample in a study of CD8 T cells in Susac syndrome. TCRdb passed the immunoSEQ multiplex PCR reads through MiXCR, listing each CDR3 protein once. The sample lists more than 95,000 distinct CDR3 sequences, just under 95% seen once, with 0.065% to 0.1% in the top ten. Sample: CD4+ T cells from PBMCs. These receptors all stem from a human donor in good health. Each CDR3 is given with its conserved first and last residue. A clone size is listed for some rows: how often the clone was seen (once, few, many), or a class if it is expanded.

size	V	CDR3
.	TRBV4-2	CASSQEAGRETQYF
once	TRBV25-1	CASRGTGGGYGYTF
.	TRBV7-6	CASSPRPGTSGSASYEQYF
.	TRBV7-9	CASSSGAPEGYGYTF
.	TRBV30	CAWIKSFGGEQYF
few	TRBV29-1	CSVRTAQSSYEQYF
.	TRBV21-1	CARTRNTEAFF
.	TRBV6-5	CASSYSIGDGYTF
.	TRBV20-1	CSARQAGTIYNEQFF
.	TRBV18	CASHRDRGETQYF
.	TRBV6-2/TRBV6-3	CASSYARLAGRQETQYF
.	TRBV5-1	CASSFSSGSDEQYF
.	TRBV20-1	CSAPLRDRGETQYF
.	TRBV20-1	CSARRGVGTEAFF
.	TRBV5-1	CASSLGGQGKMQETQYF
once	TRBV7-9	CASSPGGQNTEAFF
.	TRBV9	CASSVAGTSGSTDTQYF
.	TRBV20-1	CSAKLGQHYGYTF
.	TRBV3-1	CASSSGTGTLGYTF
.	TRBV2	CASSQDREAFF
.	TRBV20-1	CSARAVVNTGELFF
.	TRBV5-1	CASSPRYAGPETQYF
.	TRBV12-3/TRBV12-4	CASSDGRSEAFF
.	TRBV2	CASSEVSDYEQYF
.	TRBV12-3/TRBV12-4	CASGLRNEQFF
.	TRBV5-1	CASSVYRGSLNTEAFF
.	TRBV20-1	CSARDPQREGPEQYF
.	TRBV5-1	CASAVAENTDTQYF
.	TRBV5-6	CASSLGTASFFWDGYTF
.	TRBV20-1	CGGRRDGGANVLTF
few	TRBV5-1	CASSLVDLNEQFF
.	TRBV15	CATSRDLGVNTEAFF
.	TRBV29-1	CSVRGGNDQPQHF
.	TRBV7-2	CASSLVAGGNHEQYF
.	TRBV6-2/TRBV6-3	CASTVNTGELFF
.	TRBV19	CASSPKGTVYGYTF
.	TRBV6-5	CASSYGWGYQPQHF
.	TRBV5-1	CASSGGPLNTEAFF
.	TRBV9	CASSPIWTSGRTNTGELFF
.	TRBV7-2	CASEGVGETQYF
.	TRBV2	CASSGTEGTEAFF
.	TRBV20-1	CSARGRPGRNTEAFF
.	TRBV27	CASSFRDSGYTF
.	TRBV7-2	CASSLASAGFYEQYF
.	TRBV2	CASRRGSETQYF
once	TRBV4-1	CASSRYRLKAGGGETQYF
.	TRBV7-9	CASSSRTGYMNTEAFF
.	TRBV29-1	CSVDQVNTEAFF
.	TRBV7-9	CATTFNGYEQYF
.	TRBV7-2	CASSLTFDSYSNQPQHF
.	TRBV20-1	CSVVSGSGNSDTQYF
.	TRBV10-1	CASSAQGQEETQYF
.	TRBV5-6	CASSLDRRKLDPEAFF
once	TRBV29-1	CSVEDTGWQFF
.	TRBV7-2	CASSLGLARWTGELFF